The following is a T cell receptor beta chain sequence with its context. Its antigen remains unknown. The table came from immunoSEQ multiplex PCR; TCRdb's copy has only in-frame clones and leaves some out. The data hold about 51,000 clones, with over 75% observed a single time. Time point described: week 5, during vaccination. What each vaccine dose contained was 300 ug of mutant IDH1 20-mer peptide, accompanied by topical imiquimod. J lost 1 base, V lost 4 bases, and 4 bases had no gene match. The CDR3 is 15 amino acids. Germline CDR1 reads LNHDA; CDR2 reads SQIVND (reference sequence). These data belong to a study of a mutant IDH1 vaccine in newly diagnosed glioma. Across the study: It was radiotherapy, temozolomide, or both that patients received previously, with most receiving both.

The sequencing used PBMCs, collected from a glioma patient whose treatment included an IDH1 peptide vaccine. The receptor comes from a middle-aged man with glioma. The gene calls are TRBV19 and TRBJ2-7; 10 bases fit TRBD1. The CDR3 reads CASSKGQGGSYEQYF. As DNA, the CDR3 is TGTGCCAGTAGTAAAGGACAGGGGGGTTCCTACGAGCAGTACTTC.